The 22 T cell receptor beta chains in this list originate from one sample, sequenced in a study of Tregs in tolerant kidney transplant recipients. These receptors' targets are unknown. The protocol was immunoSEQ multiplex PCR, while the TCRdb copy is restricted to in-frame clones and leaves out a portion. The data hold roughly 7,800 clones, with about half observed a single time. The sequencing sample was made of CD4+ T cells from blood cultured with allogeneic cells. The source is a human donor in good health.

This clone was counted only a few times. The J gene is TRBJ2-3, the V gene TRBV7-6, with 10 bases aligning to TRBD2. The CDR3 is 15 residues long. Germline-derived CDR1 and CDR2 are SGHVS and FNYEAQ. With V trimmed by 3 bases and J by 3 bases, 3 bases remained unmatched. In nucleotides, the CDR3 is TGTGCCAGCAGCTTCAGCGGGAGGGCGACAGATACGCAGTATTTT. Encoded protein: CASSFSGRATDTQYF.

The genes are TRBV5-1 and TRBJ1-1; 8 nucleotides agree with TRBD1. The V segment lost 2 bases and the J segment 8 bases; nucleotides outside the gene matches: 8. CDR1 and CDR2 from the germline V gene are SGHRS and YFSETQ. The length of the CDR3 is 14 residues. The DNA for the CDR3 is TGCGCCAGCAGCTTTCAGGGGGCGAGTGAGGAAGCTTTCTTT. It yields the protein CASSFQGASEEAFF.

The rearrangement links TRBV7-2 to TRBJ2-4; 12 positions agree with TRBD2. The CDR3 sequence is 17 residues long. With V trimmed by 5 bases and J by 7 bases, 12 bases remained unmatched. In germline, CDR1 is SGHTA, CDR2 FQGNSA. The CDR3 DNA follows: TGTGCCAGCAGCGGAGTGACTAGCGGGGGCCGTAGGAACATTCAGTACTTC. Translation: CASSGVTSGGRRNIQYF.

The V call is TRBV7-2, the J call TRBJ1-1; no reliable D call. The CDR3 is 15 residues long. The V end was cut by 1 base, the J end by 0 bases, with 9 bases between. The germline gives CDR1 SGHTA, CDR2 FQGNSA. DNA of the CDR3: TGTGCCAGCAGCTTAGAGGCAGGATTGAACACTGAAGCTTTCTTT. This sequence encodes CASSLEAGLNTEAFF.

The rearrangement joins TRBV25-1 to TRBJ1-5; weak D call: TRBD1 (5 bases). V was pared by 4 bases and J by 4 bases, with 8 bases between. Germline CDR1 MGHDK, CDR2 SYGVNS. The CDR3 spans 13 residues. The CDR3 nucleotides read TGTGCCAGCAGTGCAGGGTTTAATCAGCCCCAGCATTTT. Translation gives CASSAGFNQPQHF.

The CDR3 region is CASSHDSRETQYF. Written as DNA, the CDR3 is TGTGCCAGCAGTCACGACAGCCGAGAGACCCAGTACTTC. This chain connects TRBV6-1 to TRBJ2-5; TRBD1 might be the D (5 bases). V was trimmed by 5 bases and J by 4 bases, leaving 11 bases between them. The CDR3 length is 13 residues. CDR1 and CDR2 from the germline V gene are MNHNS and SASEGT.

Sample share makes this clone medium-sized. V usage is TRBV4-2 and J usage is TRBJ1-5; unclear D gene. V lost 2 bases to trimming and J lost 3 bases, with 11 bases between them. Germline CDR1 is LGHNA and CDR2 is YNFKEQ. The length of the CDR3 is 15 residues. The CDR3 DNA reads as TGTGCCAGCAGCCAAACCAACACCTACAATCAGCCCCAGCATTTT. As protein: CASSQTNTYNQPQHF.

This clone came up a few times. V is TRBV6-6 and J is TRBJ1-2; D is perhaps TRBD1 (5 bases). Trimming left V 4 bases short and J 8 bases short, with 17 bases between. Germline-derived CDR1 and CDR2 are MNHNY and SVGAGI (reference sequence). The CDR3 has 14 amino acids. The CDR3 region has the DNA TGTGCCAGCAGTTTTTCTCACAGGTCCAAGGGCTACACCTTC. Translated, it gives CASSFSHRSKGYTF.

The genes are TRBV29-1 and TRBJ2-7; the match to TRBD2 covers 7 bases. The CDR3 runs 14 residues. Germline V CDR1 and CDR2: SQVTM, ANQGSEA. V gave up 4 bases and J gave up 0 bases; unmatched junction bases: 6. In DNA form, the CDR3 reads TGCAGCGTTGCACGGACTAGTAACTCCTACGAGCAGTACTTC. Amino acids: CSVARTSNSYEQYF.

This clone is medium-sized (0.01 to 0.1%) within its sample. J is TRBJ2-1 and V is TRBV7-2; the match to TRBD2 covers 8 bases. The germline gives CDR1 SGHTA, CDR2 FQGNSA. CDR3 size: 17 residues. The V and J ends lost 5 bases and 0 bases, in that order; junction bases with no gene match: 9. The CDR3 spells CASSPYIAGFSYNEQFF. DNA of the CDR3: TGTGCCAGCAGCCCATATATAGCGGGGTTCTCCTACAATGAGCAGTTCTTC.

By proportion, this clone is medium-sized. V is TRBV15 and J is TRBJ2-1; 7 bases agree with TRBD1. V shed 0 bases, J shed 13 bases, and the junction held 12 bases outside the gene matches. This CDR3 is built from 15 residues. Germline V lookup: CDR1 LNHNV, CDR2 YYDKDF (reference sequence). The CDR3 reads CATSRDREGADFQFF. CDR3 DNA: TGTGCCACCAGCAGAGATCGTGAGGGGGCAGATTTTCAGTTCTTC.

By frequency in the sample, this clone is medium-sized (0.01 to 0.1%). The chain recombines TRBV9 with TRBJ1-2; 7 bases agree with TRBD1. CDR3 length: 13 residues. Per germline, CDR1 SGDLS and CDR2 YYNGEE. With 2 bases clipped from V and 5 bases from J, the junction kept 3 bases outside the gene matches. CDR3 nucleotides: TGTGCCAGCAGCGTTGAGGGGGCATATGGCTACACCTTC. Amino acids: CASSVEGAYGYTF.

In this sample, this clone is medium-sized (0.01 to 0.1%). The chain combines TRBV11-2 with TRBJ1-2; TRBD1 matches at 8 bases. This CDR3 region has 15 residues. In germline, CDR1 is SGHAT, CDR2 FQNNGV. The ends lost 6 bases at V and 4 bases at J; junction bases unmatched: 10. In nucleotides, the CDR3 is TGTGCCAGCAGGCACCCGGGACAGGTTGGCTATGGCTACACCTTC. Translating it yields CASRHPGQVGYGYTF.

The chain couples TRBV30 to TRBJ1-5; 9 bases map to TRBD1. This CDR3 spans 14 amino acids. The V segment lost 3 bases and the J segment 10 bases; nucleotides outside the gene matches: 10. Germline CDR1 and CDR2: GTSNPN and SVGIG (reference sequence). The CDR3 DNA reads TGTGCCTGGAGGGGGGGGACAGGGTGGGGTCCCCAGCATTTT. This translates into CAWRGGTGWGPQHF.

By share of the sample, this clone is large. The chain has TRBV7-3 and TRBJ2-7; 9 bases are shared with TRBD1. With V trimmed by 3 bases and J by 2 bases, 2 bases remained unmatched. The CDR3 loop spans 14 amino acids. CDR1 is SGHTA, CDR2 FQGTGA, per germline. The CDR3 DNA reads TGTGCCAGCAGCTTGACAGGGGGGGCCTACGAGCAGTACTTC. Translated, it gives CASSLTGGAYEQYF.

The chain has TRBV11-3 and TRBJ2-3; tentative D call: TRBD1 (5 bases). V was clipped by 0 bases and J by 12 bases, with 13 bases between them. Germline CDR1 is SGHNT and CDR2 is YENEEA. CDR3 length: 13 residues. For the CDR3, the DNA is TGTGCCAGCAGCTTAGATCTGCCAGGGCACCAGTATTTT. Amino acid sequence: CASSLDLPGHQYF.

The table lists this clone with a few counts. The V call is TRBV11-1, the J call TRBJ2-1; D remains ambiguous. V was trimmed by 1 base and J by 7 bases, leaving 5 bases between them. Germline V gene lookup returns CDR1 SGHAT and CDR2 FQDESV (reference sequence). The CDR3 runs to 12 residues. CDR3 bases: TGTGCCAGCAGCTTAGAGGGTAATGAGCAGTTCTTC. Its protein product is CASSLEGNEQFF. The full variable domain, with the rest looked up from reference TRBV11-1 and TRBJ2-1, is EAEVAQSPRYKITEKSQAVAFWCDPISGHATLYWYRQILGQGPELLVQFQDESVVDDSQLPKDRFSAERLKGVDSTLKIQPAELGDSAMYLCASSLEGNEQFFGPGTRLTVL.

This clone was counted ten times or more. The gene calls are TRBV6-5 and TRBJ1-2, with D possibly matching TRBD1 (6 bases). V was pared by 6 bases and J by 2 bases, with 13 bases between. This CDR3 spans 14 amino acids. Germline-derived CDR1 and CDR2 are MNHEY and SVGAGI. CDR3 loop: CASRRGASNYGYTF. CDR3 in DNA: TGTGCCAGCAGACGGGGGGCCAGCAACTATGGCTACACCTTC.

This clone rates as medium-sized. The chain has TRBV10-3 and TRBJ2-3; D uncertain. The CDR3 sequence is 11 residues long. The V gene's germline CDR1 is ENHRY and CDR2 SYGVKD. V was cut by 6 bases and J by 6 bases, with 7 bases left in between. As DNA, the CDR3 is TGTGCCATCAGAGTGGGGGATACGCAGTATTTT. This gives the protein CAIRVGDTQYF.

This clone occurred a few times. The V and J genes are TRBV5-1 and TRBJ2-7, with 10 bases lining up with TRBD1. The CDR3 has 16 amino acids. From germline, CDR1 is SGHRS and CDR2 YFSETQ. J lost 0 bases, V lost 0 bases, and 3 bases had no gene match. The CDR3 region has the DNA TGCGCCAGCAGCTTGGAGGGACAGGGGAGCTCCTACGAGCAGTACTTC. It is translated as CASSLEGQGSSYEQYF.

The chain links TRBV7-2 to TRBJ2-5; 9 bases agree with TRBD1. Per the germline V gene, CDR1 is SGHTA and CDR2 is FQGNSA. There are 14 residues in the CDR3. Losses at the gene ends were 5 bases for V and 4 bases for J; bases not matched to a gene: 5. This CDR3 is CASSPGQGGETQYF. The CDR3 DNA follows: TGTGCCAGCAGCCCGGGACAGGGCGGAGAGACCCAGTACTTC.

The V and J genes are TRBV6-6 and TRBJ1-5; no firm D call. Germline CDR1 reads MNHNY; CDR2 reads SVGAGI (reference sequence). Deletions cut 4 bases from V and 4 bases from J, with 8 bases between. The CDR3 sequence is 13 residues long. The CDR3 is CASSSLRNQPQHF. CDR3 in DNA: TGTGCCAGCAGTTCCTTACGTAATCAGCCCCAGCATTTT.